This T cell receptor beta chain derives from a study of blood T cell repertoires in COVID-19. On the study more broadly: The samples span acute and convalescent COVID-19 from the United States, Italy and Spain.

The junction had 4 bases not matched to a gene; V was cut back by 4 bases and J by 0 bases. Germline CDR1 SNHLY, CDR2 FYNNEI. The CDR3 is 17 residues long. TCRdb keeps only in-frame clones here, not all; method: immunoSEQ multiplex PCR. The sample lists under 200,000 clones; over 70% were seen once. This receptor was identified in a woman aged 60 to 75 with acute or convalescent COVID-19. The chain links TRBV2 to TRBJ2-1, with 12 bases lining up with TRBD1. What was sequenced was peripheral blood. The CDR3 here is CASSGDRGRRSYNEQFF. CDR3 bases: TGTGCCAGCAGTGGGGACAGGGGGCGGCGCTCCTACAATGAGCAGTTCTTC.